Reported below is one T cell receptor beta chain. Using immunoSEQ multiplex PCR, the repertoire was profiled, and TCRdb retains in-frame clones only, with some absent. The table has tens of thousands of clones, approximately 80% seen once; the top ten hold 40% to 60%. This entry comes from a study of cytotoxic CD8 clonotypes in ibrutinib-treated CLL. Study summary: On average, 94,082 productive rearrangements and around 230,000 productive templates per sample.

This CDR3 comprises 12 residues. Trimming pared 6 bases from V and 10 bases from J, leaving 10 bases between. The germline CDR1 and CDR2 sequences are MNHEY and SVGAGI. The sample in question was PBMCs, obtained after 36 months of ibrutinib treatment. The origin of this receptor is a human donor with chronic lymphocytic leukemia. The chain joins TRBV6-5 to TRBJ1-6; D not resolved. This CDR3 is CASSLRGSPLHF. In DNA, the CDR3 is TGTGCCAGCAGCCTCCGTGGGTCACCCCTCCACTTT.